This T cell receptor beta chain was captured in a study of siplizumab effects on memory and regulatory T cells. General observations from the study: It seemed that naive T cells were more diverse than memory cells and were major contributors to the alloresponse. The majority of clones, roughly 80-95% of proliferating CD4+ or CD8+ clones, lacked an assignable naive or memory phenotype. Unstimulated subset assignment was obtained for only a minor fraction of alloreactive clones.

On this clone: The antigen is not known.

Profiling relied on immunoSEQ multiplex PCR, and the TCRdb table lists in-frame clones only, not all of them. The table has about 110,000 clones, about 91% seen once. The length of the CDR3 is 18 residues. Trimming removed 0 bases at V and 0 bases at J, with 12 bases between. Germline values: CDR1 LNHNV, CDR2 YYDKDF (reference sequence). Sequencing was done on a sample of Tregs sorted from blood. This TCR derives from a human donor in good health. The gene calls are TRBV15 and TRBJ2-6, with D tentatively TRBD1 (5 bases). For the CDR3, the DNA is TGTGCCACCAGCAGAGATGGCAGGGCCTACTCTGGGGCCAACGTCCTGACTTTC. This translates into CATSRDGRAYSGANVLTF.